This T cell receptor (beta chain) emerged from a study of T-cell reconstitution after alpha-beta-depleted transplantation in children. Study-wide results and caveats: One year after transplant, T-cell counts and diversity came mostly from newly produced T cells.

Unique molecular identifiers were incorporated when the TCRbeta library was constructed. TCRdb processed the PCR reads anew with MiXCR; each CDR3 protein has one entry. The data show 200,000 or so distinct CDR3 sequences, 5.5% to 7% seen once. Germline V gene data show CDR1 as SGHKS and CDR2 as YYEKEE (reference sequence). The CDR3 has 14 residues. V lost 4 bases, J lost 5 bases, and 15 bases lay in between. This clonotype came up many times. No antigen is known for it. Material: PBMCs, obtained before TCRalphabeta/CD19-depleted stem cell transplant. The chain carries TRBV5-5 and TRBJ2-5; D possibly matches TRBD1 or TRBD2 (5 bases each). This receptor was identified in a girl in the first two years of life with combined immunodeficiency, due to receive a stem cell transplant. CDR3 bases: TGTGCCAGCAGCAAACCCTACGAGGGGGAGACCCAGTACTTC. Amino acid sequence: CASSKPYEGETQYF.